The clone carrying this TCR beta chain showed up just a few times. This record belongs to a study of T-cell reconstitution after alpha-beta-depleted transplantation in children. There are 14 residues in the CDR3. Between the trimmed V and J ends, which lost 3 bases and 2 bases, there was a span of 10 bases. Germline CDR1 and CDR2: MGHDK and SYGVNS. TCRbeta library preparation incorporated unique molecular identifiers. TCRdb analysed the PCR reads with MiXCR anew, one entry per CDR3 protein. In the table there are some 340,000 distinct CDR3 sequences, 10% of which are singletons. The chain is built from TRBV25-1 and TRBJ2-5; D tentatively fits TRBD1 or TRBD2 (5 bases each). This receptor was taken from a human donor who donated a stem cell graft to a child with acute lymphoblastic leukemia. Specimen: PBMCs from the stem cell graft donor, collected from the stem cell graft. In DNA, the CDR3 is TGTGCCAGCAGTGACCGGGACGGACAAGAGACCCAGTACTTC. The encoded protein is CASSDRDGQETQYF.